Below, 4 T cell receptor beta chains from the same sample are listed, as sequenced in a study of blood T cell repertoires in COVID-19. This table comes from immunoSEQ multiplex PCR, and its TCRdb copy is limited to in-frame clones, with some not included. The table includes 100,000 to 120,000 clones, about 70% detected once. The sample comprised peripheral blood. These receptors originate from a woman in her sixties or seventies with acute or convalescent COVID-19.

CDR3 protein: CASSLTGISEQFF. The DNA of the CDR3 is TGTGCCAGCAGCTTAACGGGCATAAGTGAGCAGTTCTTC. The V call is TRBV7-3, the J call TRBJ2-1; D is unresolved. The V end was cut by 0 bases, the J end by 9 bases, with 9 bases between. Germline V CDR1 and CDR2: SGHTA, FQGTGA. The CDR3 sequence is 13 residues long.

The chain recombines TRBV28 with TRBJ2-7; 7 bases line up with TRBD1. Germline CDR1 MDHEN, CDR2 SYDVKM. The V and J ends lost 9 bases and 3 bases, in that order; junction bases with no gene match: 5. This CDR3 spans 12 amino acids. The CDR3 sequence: CASTGQNYEQYF. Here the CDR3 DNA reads TGTGCCAGTACGGGACAGAACTACGAGCAGTACTTC.

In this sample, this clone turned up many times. The DNA of the CDR3 is TGTGCCAGCAGCCTTCATGACAGGACCGCTTTCTTT. It specifies CASSLHDRTAFF. The gene calls are TRBV7-2 and TRBJ1-1, with D tentatively TRBD1 (6 bases). V was trimmed by 5 bases and J by 11 bases, leaving 15 bases between them. The CDR3 length is 12 residues. CDR1 and CDR2 from the germline V gene are SGHTA and FQGNSA.

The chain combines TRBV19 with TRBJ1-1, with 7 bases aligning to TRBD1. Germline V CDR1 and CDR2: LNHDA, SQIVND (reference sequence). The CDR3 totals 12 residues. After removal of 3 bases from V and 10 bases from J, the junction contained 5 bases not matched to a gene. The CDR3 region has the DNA TGTGCCAGTAGTATCCAGGGGGTGGGAGCTTTCTTT. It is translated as CASSIQGVGAFF.